One sample yielded the 20 T cell receptor beta chains listed below, sequenced in a study of T cell changes during pregnancy in multiple sclerosis. Sequenced by immunoSEQ multiplex PCR; TCRdb stores in-frame clones only, minus some. The data show 65,000 to 90,000 clones, approximately 92% seen once. This specimen consisted of peripheral blood, obtained before pregnancy. The receptors shown here come from a female donor with multiple sclerosis, enrolled in a pregnancy study.

V is TRBV5-8 and J is TRBJ2-5, with 12 bases fitting TRBD1. CDR1 and CDR2 (germline): SGHTS, YDEGEE. The CDR3 is 18 amino acids. V lost 3 bases, J lost 4 bases, and 13 bases stayed unmatched. CDR3 bases: TGTGCCAGCAGCTCCGGGACAGGGGGCTGGAGCCCCCCAGAGACCCAGTACTTC. It yields the protein CASSSGTGGWSPPETQYF. The variable domain in full, completed from reference TRBV5-8 and TRBJ2-5, reads EAGVTQSPTHLIKTRGQQATLRCSPISGHTSVYWYQQALGLGLQFLLWYDEGEERNRGNFPPRFSGRQFPNYSSELNVNALELEDSALYLCASSSGTGGWSPPETQYFGPGTRLLVL.

The chain recombines TRBV4-3 with TRBJ1-1; perhaps TRBD1 as D (5 bases). CDR3 length: 15 residues. Germline CDR1 reads LGHNA; CDR2 reads YSLEER. The V gene lost 0 bases and the J gene lost 1 base, with 9 bases spanning the gap. The CDR3 DNA reads TGCGCCAGCAGCCAAGACAGGGTTGGGAACACTGAAGCTTTCTTT. Protein product: CASSQDRVGNTEAFF.

This clone was seen a handful of times. This rearrangement joins TRBV15 to TRBJ2-3, with 9 bases lining up with TRBD2. Trimming cost V 5 bases and J 4 bases; bases outside gene matches: 10. CDR3 length equals 16 residues. From germline, CDR1 is LNHNV and CDR2 YYDKDF (reference sequence). CDR3 protein: CATSADAGGPSDTQYF. CDR3 bases: TGTGCCACCAGCGCAGACGCGGGAGGGCCGTCAGATACGCAGTATTTT.

For this clone: Other DNA sequences in the same sample also yield this CDR3. V is TRBV6-6 and J is TRBJ1-2; 7 nucleotides align to TRBD1. The CDR3 has 13 residues. Germline assignment: CDR1 MNHNY and CDR2 SVGAGI (reference sequence). The V and J ends lost 5 bases and 3 bases, in that order; junction bases with no gene match: 3. CDR3 bases: TGTGCCAGCAGTCGCACAGGGGACTATGGCTACACCTTC. Translated: CASSRTGDYGYTF.

This chain joins TRBV15 and TRBJ1-2; 7 bases line up with TRBD1. This CDR3 is 13 amino acids long. Germline CDR1 LNHNV, CDR2 YYDKDF (reference sequence). Germline trimming cut 6 bases from V and 3 bases from J; bases unmatched to any gene: 4. The DNA for the CDR3 is TGTGCCACCAGTAGGGACAGAGACTATGGCTACACCTTC. This codes for CATSRDRDYGYTF.

This chain uses TRBV19 with TRBJ2-2; TRBD2 matches 9 bases. The germline V gene has CDR1 LNHDA and CDR2 SQIVND (reference sequence). The CDR3 covers 16 residues. The junction had 12 bases not matched to a gene; V was cut back by 8 bases and J by 5 bases. CDR3 bases: TGTGCCAGTTCTAGTTCGAGTAGCGGGAGAACCGGGGAGCTGTTTTTT. Encoded protein: CASSSSSSGRTGELFF.

The CDR3 sequence: CSVGHLNTEAFF. DNA of the CDR3: TGCAGCGTTGGACACCTGAACACTGAAGCTTTCTTT. The chain is built from TRBV29-1 and TRBJ1-1; unclear D gene. V lost 4 bases, J lost 0 bases, and 6 bases lay in between. CDR1 is SQVTM and CDR2 is ANQGSEA in the germline V gene. The CDR3 contains 12 residues.

The chain links TRBV7-2 to TRBJ2-7, with TRBD2 matching 7 bases. The V segment lost 1 base and the J segment 3 bases; nucleotides outside the gene matches: 0. Germline-derived CDR1 and CDR2 are SGHTA and FQGNSA. The CDR3 consists of 13 residues. The DNA for the CDR3 is TGTGCCAGCAGCTTAGGGGGGGGCTACGAGCAGTACTTC. Amino acids: CASSLGGGYEQYF.

This rearrangement joins TRBV28 to TRBJ1-1; 7 bases align to TRBD1. Looked up from germline, CDR1 is MDHEN and CDR2 is SYDVKM. Trimming at V came to 5 bases and at J to 3 bases, leaving 12 bases not matched to a gene. This CDR3 region has 16 residues. The CDR3 is CASSSTTGLGDTEAFF. The CDR3 nucleotides read TGTGCCAGCAGTAGCACGACAGGGCTTGGGGACACTGAAGCTTTCTTT.

This clone came up once. This chain uses TRBV19 with TRBJ2-1; 8 bases map to TRBD1. Germline CDR1 is LNHDA and CDR2 is SQIVND (reference sequence). J gave up 1 base and V 6 bases, and 8 bases lay outside the gene matches. The CDR3 sequence is 16 residues long. The CDR3 bases are TGTGCCAGTAGCAAAAACAGGGGGTTTTCCTACAATGAGCAGTTCTTC. Encoded protein: CASSKNRGFSYNEQFF.

This chain links TRBV6-5 with TRBJ1-4, with D uncertain. With 2 bases removed from V and 8 bases from J, the gap between germline ends came to 15 bases. This CDR3 is built from 15 residues. The germline V gene encodes CDR1 MNHEY and CDR2 SVGAGI. The CDR3 reads CASSYVAGVEEKLFF. For the CDR3, the DNA is TGTGCCAGCAGTTACGTCGCGGGAGTAGAGGAAAAACTGTTTTTT.

The chain carries TRBV7-2 and TRBJ1-2; D uncertain. Germline V gene lookup returns CDR1 SGHTA and CDR2 FQGNSA. Trimming took off 3 bases at V and 3 bases at J, with 8 bases between the two ends. This CDR3 is 13 amino acids long. The CDR3 DNA follows: TGTGCCAGCAGCTTGCCCAACTACTATGGCTACACCTTC. This sequence encodes CASSLPNYYGYTF.

The chain couples TRBV19 to TRBJ2-2, with D hard to call. Germline loops: CDR1 LNHDA, CDR2 SQIVND (reference sequence). The V and J ends lost 4 bases and 4 bases respectively, with 7 bases between them. The CDR3 spans 13 residues. The CDR3 here is CASSSQITGELFF. DNA for the CDR3: TGTGCCAGTAGTAGTCAGATCACCGGGGAGCTGTTTTTT.

The V call is TRBV7-2, the J call TRBJ1-2, with 7 nucleotides matching TRBD1. The trim removed 4 bases at V and 3 bases at J, leaving 2 bases unmatched. The CDR3 totals 13 residues. Germline values: CDR1 SGHTA, CDR2 FQGNSA. The CDR3 nucleotides read TGTGCCAGCAGCTCCAGGGGGGACTATGGCTACACCTTC. It is translated as CASSSRGDYGYTF.

The chain recombines TRBV9 with TRBJ2-4, with 8 bases lining up with TRBD2. Trimming took 2 bases from V and 5 from J; bases not matched to a gene: 6. In germline, CDR1 is SGDLS, CDR2 YYNGEE. This CDR3 has 15 amino acids. CDR3 loop: CASSVSGGVQNIQYF. DNA for the CDR3: TGTGCCAGCAGCGTTTCGGGAGGGGTCCAAAACATTCAGTACTTC. Variable domain in full (rest from reference TRBV9 and TRBJ2-4): DSGVTQTPKHLITATGQRVTLRCSPRSGDLSVYWYQQSLDQGLQFLIQYYNGEERAKGNILERFSAQQFPDLHSELNLSSLELGDSALYFCASSVSGGVQNIQYFGAGTRLSVL.

This chain joins TRBV7-2 and TRBJ2-1; 9 bases align to TRBD1. Looked up from germline, CDR1 is SGHTA and CDR2 is FQGNSA. The CDR3 has 15 amino acids. V lost 4 bases and J lost 4; bases outside the gene matches: 5. CDR3 DNA sequence: TGTGCCAGCAGCTACGACAGGGGGGGATACAATGAGCAGTTCTTC. Translation: CASSYDRGGYNEQFF.

This chain joins TRBV11-2 and TRBJ2-7; D ambiguous. The V gene lost 0 bases and the J gene lost 3 bases, with 3 bases spanning the gap. This CDR3 is 12 amino acids long. CDR1 is SGHAT and CDR2 is FQNNGV in the germline V gene. CDR3 amino acids: CASSLDNYEQYF. The CDR3, as DNA: TGTGCCAGCAGCTTAGATAACTACGAGCAGTACTTC.

The chain employs TRBV5-1 and TRBJ2-1; TRBD2 matches at 9 bases. V dropped 2 bases and J dropped 1; count of bases not matched to a gene: 7. From germline, CDR1 is SGHRS and CDR2 YFSETQ. The CDR3 has 17 amino acids. In DNA form, the CDR3 reads TGCGCCAGCAGCTTTGATCTAGCGGGATTTTCCTACAATGAGCAGTTCTTC. Translating it yields CASSFDLAGFSYNEQFF.

V is TRBV10-3 and J is TRBJ2-3; D uncertain. Germline CDR1 is ENHRY and CDR2 is SYGVKD. V lost 6 bases and J 2 bases, leaving 12 bases between the germline ends. This CDR3 contains 14 residues. In nucleotides, the CDR3 is TGTGCCATCAGGGAAACAGTTTACACAGATACGCAGTATTTT. Protein: CAIRETVYTDTQYF.

The rearrangement joins TRBV7-3 to TRBJ2-1, with D tentatively TRBD2 (6 bases). V shed 4 bases and J shed 7 bases, with 17 bases lying between them. This CDR3 is built from 15 residues. Looked up from germline, CDR1 is SGHTA and CDR2 is FQGTGA. As DNA, the CDR3 is TGTGCCAGCAGCTCCACCGGGACTTTCGTAAATGAGCAGTTCTTC. Amino acid sequence: CASSSTGTFVNEQFF. Complete variable domain (other parts from reference TRBV7-3 and TRBJ2-1): GAGVSQTPSNKVTEKGKYVELRCDPISGHTALYWYRQSLGQGPEFLIYFQGTGAADDSGLPNDRFFAVRPEGSVSTLKIQRTERGDSAVYLCASSSTGTFVNEQFFGPGTRLTVL.